Reported below is one TCR beta chain. These data come from a study of T cell changes during pregnancy in multiple sclerosis. The ends were cut back, 0 bases at V and 7 bases at J, with 7 bases in the middle. Looked up from germline, CDR1 is SGHDT and CDR2 is YYEEEE. The CDR3 length is 12 residues. Only in-frame clones appear in the TCRdb table, and some are missing; sequencing was by immunoSEQ multiplex PCR. The profile shows 83,000 or so clones, 94% of them singletons. The material was peripheral blood, obtained after pregnancy. The sequence was collected from a female donor in good health, enrolled as a control in a pregnancy study. The genes are TRBV5-6 and TRBJ2-5; no clear D. CDR3 DNA sequence: TGTGCCAGCAGCTTGGGCCGAGGGACCCAGTACTTC. Residues: CASSLGRGTQYF.